A selection of T cell receptor beta chains follows, all from one sample in a study of tumor-infiltrating lymphocytes in localized non-small cell lung cancer. Method: immunoSEQ multiplex PCR; TCRdb's copy keeps in-frame clones and lacks some. The repertoire consists of over 10,000 clones, with more than 75% occurring once and the leading ten covering roughly a sixth. The sample comprised uninvolved lung tissue not adjacent to the tumor. The receptors derive from a human donor with non-small cell lung cancer. Each CDR3 is given with its conserved first and last residue. A D gene is named only where the DNA matches it firmly. Expanded clones are given a class, and other clones once, few, many or no size at all.

>TRBV2|TRBJ2-7|-|TRBD1
TGTGCCGGACGGGACAGGGGGCTCTCCTACGAGCAGTACTTC
CAGRDRGLSYEQYF
>TRBV5-4|TRBJ1-1|-|-
TGTGCCAGCAGCTCGACAGGTGATAACACTGAAGCTTTCTTT
CASSSTGDNTEAFF
>TRBV28|TRBJ2-3|-|TRBD2
TGTGCCAGCAGTCCCCTCCCCGGGCGGGAGGGAACAGATACGCAGTATTTT
CASSPLPGREGTDTQYF
>TRBV2|TRBJ1-2|-|-
TGTGCCAGCAGTGCGGAAACTAACTATGGCTACACCTTC
CASSAETNYGYTF
>TRBV4-1|TRBJ2-5|-|-
TGCGCCAGCAGCGAGGGGGGTTTGGAGACCCAGTACTTC
CASSEGGLETQYF
>TRBV2|TRBJ2-1|-|-
TGTGCCAGCAGTGGAGGGAACGGCAATGAGCAGTTCTTC
CASSGGNGNEQFF
>TRBV9|TRBJ2-3|-|-
TGTGCCAGCAGCGTAGAGGACCGGGATACGCAGTATTTT
CASSVEDRDTQYF
>TRBV4-2|TRBJ1-5|-|-
TGTGCCAGCAGCCAAGCCCCCCCTCGGGGTGATCAGCCCCAGCATTTT
CASSQAPPRGDQPQHF
>TRBV27|TRBJ2-2|-|-
TGTGCCAGCAGTCGACAGATCTACACCGGGGAGCTGTTTTTT
CASSRQIYTGELFF
>TRBV5-4|TRBJ2-3|once|-
TGTGCCAGCAGCTTCGGGGGTATCTCCACAGATACGCAGTATTTT
CASSFGGISTDTQYF
>TRBV5-4|TRBJ1-1|-|-
TGTGCCAGCAGCTTGGCGGTAGGGAACACTGAAGCTTTCTTT
CASSLAVGNTEAFF